Below, 13 T cell receptor beta chains from the same sample are listed, as sequenced in a study of long-term antiretroviral therapy in people with HIV. immunoSEQ v3.0 was run at survey level. The repertoire was sequenced with immunoSEQ multiplex PCR; TCRdb's copy has only in-frame clones and lacks some. Among 30,000 or so clones listed, 85% to 95% were seen once. The sample in question was unsorted PBMCs, obtained about 6.5 years after starting antiretroviral therapy. These receptors were obtained from a woman aged 40 to 55 with HIV.

The V and J genes are TRBV19 and TRBJ2-7; 12 nucleotides align to TRBD2. There are 15 residues in the CDR3. V lost 7 bases, J lost 2 bases, and 6 bases stayed unmatched. From germline, CDR1 is LNHDA and CDR2 SQIVND (reference sequence). CDR3 amino acids: CASTTSGGPTYEQYF. In DNA form, the CDR3 reads TGTGCCAGTACTACTAGCGGGGGGCCAACCTACGAGCAGTACTTC.

The chain is built from TRBV5-1 and TRBJ2-7; a possible D gene is TRBD1 (6 bases). Trimming removed 2 bases from V and 6 bases from J, with 9 bases in between. Germline CDR1 and CDR2: SGHRS and YFSETQ. The CDR3 spans 12 residues. CDR3 residues: CASSLTGPEQYF. CDR3 nucleotides: TGCGCCAGCAGCTTAACAGGGCCCGAGCAGTACTTC.

The V call is TRBV18, the J call TRBJ1-1; D is perhaps TRBD1 (5 bases). V was shortened by 6 bases and J by 3 bases, with 11 bases between the two germline ends. CDR1 and CDR2 from the germline V gene are KGHSH and LQKENI. The CDR3 runs to 13 residues. The CDR3: CASSGGRDTEAFF. The DNA for the CDR3 is TGTGCCAGCTCTGGGGGTCGCGACACTGAAGCTTTCTTT.

This clone was seen a few times. The chain recombines TRBV5-1 with TRBJ1-2; the match to TRBD1 covers 8 bases. The CDR3 covers 14 residues. V lost 6 bases and J lost 2; bases outside the gene matches: 6. CDR1 and CDR2 (germline): SGHRS, YFSETQ. In nucleotides, the CDR3 is TGCGCCAGCACCTCTCGGACAGGGAACTATGGCTACACCTTC. It translates to CASTSRTGNYGYTF.

The chain has TRBV2 and TRBJ1-6; TRBD1 agrees at 7 bases. The CDR3 contains 17 residues. CDR1 is SNHLY and CDR2 is FYNNEI in the germline V gene. Trimming at V came to 7 bases and at J to 4 bases, leaving 13 bases not matched to a gene. The CDR3 here is CASTPYLDRVYNSPLHF. In DNA, the CDR3 is TGTGCCAGCACACCGTACCTAGACAGGGTTTATAATTCACCCCTCCACTTT.

The genes are TRBV7-9 and TRBJ1-1, with a tentative D call TRBD1 (5 bases). Trimming left V 2 bases short and J 4 bases short, with 14 bases between. Germline V gives CDR1 SEHNR, CDR2 FQNEAQ (reference sequence). The CDR3 contains 15 residues. The CDR3 sequence is CASSLSGHSGTEAFF. As DNA, the CDR3 is TGTGCCAGCAGCTTAAGTGGACATTCGGGCACTGAAGCTTTCTTT.

The chain is built from TRBV4-2 and TRBJ2-7; 12 bases are shared with TRBD2. The CDR3 has 17 amino acids. Germline V gene data show CDR1 as LGHNA and CDR2 as YNFKEQ. V dropped 0 bases and J dropped 6; count of bases not matched to a gene: 9. The DNA for the CDR3 is TGTGCCAGCAGCCAAGAGTCCCTAGCGGGGGGGCCCTCCGAGCAGTACTTC. Translated: CASSQESLAGGPSEQYF.

This chain connects TRBV5-4 to TRBJ2-3; 10 bases agree with TRBD1. The germline V gene has CDR1 SGHNT and CDR2 YYREEE (reference sequence). V shed 4 bases and J 1 base; nucleotides not matched to a gene: 9. CDR3 length equals 17 residues. The CDR3 is CASSVGTGVVRTDTQYF. The DNA of the CDR3 is TGTGCCAGCAGCGTCGGGACAGGGGTTGTACGCACAGATACGCAGTATTTT.

The rearrangement links TRBV2 to TRBJ2-3; 9 nucleotides line up with TRBD1. The CDR3 totals 14 residues. CDR1 is SNHLY and CDR2 is FYNNEI in the germline V gene. The ends lost 6 bases at V and 3 bases at J; junction bases unmatched: 4. The CDR3 DNA is TGTGCCAGCAGCGACAGGGGGGGGACAGATACGCAGTATTTT. It specifies CASSDRGGTDTQYF.

This chain connects TRBV5-6 to TRBJ1-5; the D is unclear. The V end was cut by 2 bases, the J end by 4 bases, with 13 bases between. The CDR3 contains 15 residues. Germline V gene data show CDR1 as SGHDT and CDR2 as YYEEEE. CDR3 in amino acids: CASSFGGHHNQPQHF. The CDR3 bases are TGTGCCAGCAGCTTCGGCGGTCACCATAATCAGCCCCAGCATTTT.

This chain connects TRBV5-1 to TRBJ1-6; D is uncertain. Germline V CDR1 and CDR2: SGHRS, YFSETQ. The V and J ends lost 0 bases and 0 bases respectively, with 4 bases between them. This CDR3 has 15 amino acids. The CDR3 DNA sequence: TGCGCCAGCAGCTTGGTTGGCTCCTATAATTCACCCCTCCACTTT. It is translated as CASSLVGSYNSPLHF.

This clone appeared a single time. The chain couples TRBV5-1 to TRBJ2-7, with TRBD1 as a possible D gene (6 bases). CDR3 length: 15 residues. Trimming cost V 4 bases and J 2 bases, with 16 bases left between them. Germline CDR1 reads SGHRS; CDR2 reads YFSETQ. CDR3 amino acids: CASSEAGTTTYEQYF. Written as DNA, the CDR3 is TGCGCCAGCAGCGAGGCCGGGACAACCACCTACGAGCAGTACTTC.

The chain carries TRBV28 and TRBJ1-2; 9 bases match TRBD1. Trimming took 5 bases from V and 3 from J; bases not matched to a gene: 10. Germline V gene sequence: CDR1 MDHEN, CDR2 SYDVKM. The CDR3 contains 16 residues. As DNA, the CDR3 is TGTGCCAGCAGTCCACACGGGACAGGGTCCTACTATGGCTACACCTTC. This sequence encodes CASSPHGTGSYYGYTF.